The 29 T cell receptor beta chains given below trace back to one sample, sequenced in a study of cytomegalovirus exposure and HLA in healthy donors. 60 Vbeta and 13 Jbeta primers were used in PCR. TCRdb keeps only in-frame clones here, not all; method: immunoSEQ multiplex PCR. The sample contains approximately 89,000 clones, about 75% of which appear only once. Specimen: PBMCs. All receptors come from a man aged 30-40 years in good health and CMV-seropositive.

Of note for this clone: One junction end does not reproduce the germline sequence, and a read error may be involved. The same CDR3 is also encoded by other DNA sequences in this sample. The chain links TRBV4-1 to TRBJ2-2; weak D call: TRBD1 (6 bases). CDR1 and CDR2 from the germline V gene are MGHRA and YSYEKL. The CDR3 loop spans 16 amino acids. CDR3 DNA: TGCGCCAGCAGCGAGAGGACAGCCCACCTGACCGGGGAACTGTTTTTT. This translates into CASSERTAHLTGELFF.

V is TRBV5-1 and J is TRBJ2-7, with 7 bases identical to TRBD1. The CDR3 totals 15 residues. J lost 0 bases, V lost 4 bases, and 7 bases had no gene match. Per the germline V gene, CDR1 is SGHRS and CDR2 is YFSETQ. CDR3 nucleotides: TGCGCCAGCAGCCCGCGCCGGGACAGCTCCTACGAGCAGTACTTC. Translating it yields CASSPRRDSSYEQYF.

V and J are TRBV13 and TRBJ1-3; TRBD1 is a possible D gene (6 bases). Germline V lookup: CDR1 PRHDT, CDR2 FYEKMQ (reference sequence). This CDR3 has 13 amino acids. V lost 5 bases and J lost 4, with 9 bases in between. The CDR3 region is CASSQRGGNTIYF. CDR3 in DNA: TGTGCCAGCAGCCAGAGGGGGGGAAACACCATATATTTT.

This clone was found a few times. The V and J genes are TRBV19 and TRBJ2-7, with 7 positions matching TRBD1. The CDR3 contains 13 residues. V dropped 7 bases and J dropped 4; count of bases not matched to a gene: 7. Germline V lookup: CDR1 LNHDA, CDR2 SQIVND (reference sequence). In DNA form, the CDR3 reads TGTGCCAGTACCGGACAGGAAAGTTACGAGCAGTACTTC. Protein product: CASTGQESYEQYF.

The gene calls are TRBV2 and TRBJ2-7; D is possibly TRBD2 (6 bases). The CDR3 covers 16 residues. With 6 bases removed from V and 1 base from J, the gap between germline ends came to 19 bases. Germline CDR1 reads SNHLY; CDR2 reads FYNNEI. The CDR3 sequence is CASSRASGDVSYEQYF. The CDR3 DNA follows: TGTGCCAGCAGCAGGGCGTCGGGGGACGTATCCTACGAGCAGTACTTC.

The chain combines TRBV18 with TRBJ2-1; D possibly corresponds to TRBD1 (6 bases). CDR3 length: 17 amino acids. V lost 4 bases, J lost 6 bases, and 22 bases lay in between. Looked up from germline, CDR1 is KGHSH and CDR2 is LQKENI. In nucleotides, the CDR3 is TGTGCCAGCTCACTTCAGGGGCCACCACCCGACGGCAATGAGCAGTTCTTC. Protein: CASSLQGPPPDGNEQFF. Drawing the rest from reference TRBV18 and TRBJ2-1, the complete variable domain is NAGVMQNPRHLVRRRGQEARLRCSPMKGHSHVYWYRQLPEEGLKFMVYLQKENIIDESGMPKERFSAEFPKEGPSILRIQQVVRGDSAAYFCASSLQGPPPDGNEQFFGPGTRLTVL.

CDR3 nucleotides: TGTGCCAGCAGCCTGGACAGGGGGCTCACAGATACGCAGTATTTT. Translated: CASSLDRGLTDTQYF. The chain employs TRBV5-4 and TRBJ2-3, with 11 bases fitting TRBD1. CDR3 length equals 15 residues. J was trimmed by 2 bases and V by 4 bases; bases with no gene match: 3. Looked up from germline, CDR1 is SGHNT and CDR2 is YYREEE (reference sequence).

This chain connects TRBV12-5 to TRBJ2-1, with 7 bases fitting TRBD1. Germline V gene data show CDR1 as LGHNT and CDR2 as FRNRAP. This CDR3 is 14 amino acids long. With V trimmed by 2 bases and J by 3 bases, 1 base remained unmatched. CDR3 sequence: CASGLSGGYNEQFF. The CDR3 bases are TGTGCTAGTGGTTTGTCAGGGGGCTACAATGAGCAGTTCTTC. The whole variable domain, filled in from reference TRBV12-5 and TRBJ2-1, reads DARVTQTPRHKVTEMGQEVTMRCQPILGHNTVFWYRQTMMQGLELLAYFRNRAPLDDSGMPKDRFSAEMPDATLATLKIQPSEPRDSAVYFCASGLSGGYNEQFFGPGTRLTVL.

The chain uses TRBV5-6 and TRBJ2-5; D call uncertain. The CDR3 loop spans 15 amino acids. The V end was cut by 2 bases, the J end by 0 bases, with 11 bases between. Germline CDR1 is SGHDT and CDR2 is YYEEEE. The CDR3 sequence is CASSLEASHQETQYF. The CDR3, as DNA: TGTGCCAGCAGCTTAGAAGCAAGTCACCAAGAGACCCAGTACTTC.

V gene TRBV25-1 combines with J gene TRBJ2-5; D is ambiguous. Trimming removed 7 bases at V and 1 base at J, with 13 bases between. Looked up from germline, CDR1 is MGHDK and CDR2 is SYGVNS. The CDR3 totals 14 residues. The CDR3 DNA sequence: TGTGCCAGCAACCATCCGGCGGCCCAAGAGACCCAGTACTTC. This translates into CASNHPAAQETQYF.

The CDR3 DNA follows: TGTGCCAGCAGCAAAGGCGGACAGGGGGCCGGAGGCTACACCTTC. Translating gives CASSKGGQGAGGYTF. The chain is built from TRBV7-3 and TRBJ1-2; 11 bases are a match to TRBD1. From germline, CDR1 is SGHTA and CDR2 FQGTGA. This CDR3 is 15 amino acids long. V shed 5 bases and J 8 bases; nucleotides not matched to a gene: 10.

This clone has only a few counts. This chain connects TRBV28 to TRBJ1-1, with no clear D. The length of the CDR3 is 12 residues. Trimming shortened V by 9 bases and J by 4 bases, and 12 bases separated the two germline ends. CDR1 and CDR2 from the germline V gene are MDHEN and SYDVKM. CDR3 sequence (DNA): TGTGCCAGTCAGAGGGTGACCACTGAAGCTTTCTTT. It translates to CASQRVTTEAFF.

The V gene is TRBV7-8, the J gene TRBJ1-6; maybe TRBD1 (6 bases). Germline CDR1 reads SGHVS; CDR2 reads FQNEAQ. The CDR3 loop spans 14 amino acids. The V end was cut by 2 bases, the J end by 6 bases, with 8 bases between. The CDR3 region has the DNA TGTGCCAGCAGCTTAAGGACAGCTAATTCACCCCTCCACTTT. It encodes CASSLRTANSPLHF.

The V and J genes are TRBV11-3 and TRBJ2-2; 7 positions match TRBD1. Germline V gives CDR1 SGHNT, CDR2 YENEEA. V lost 3 bases, J lost 0 bases, and 1 base stayed unmatched. This CDR3 is 15 amino acids long. For the CDR3, the DNA is TGTGCCAGCAGCTTCGGACAGGCGAACACCGGGGAGCTGTTTTTT. It is translated as CASSFGQANTGELFF.

The chain carries TRBV7-8 and TRBJ1-5; D ambiguous. The CDR3 has 15 residues. The V and J ends lost 5 bases and 4 bases respectively, with 15 bases between them. Looked up from germline, CDR1 is SGHVS and CDR2 is FQNEAQ. The CDR3: CASSPQQPFNQPQHF. The CDR3 nucleotides read TGTGCCAGCAGCCCCCAACAGCCTTTTAATCAGCCCCAGCATTTT.

The chain links TRBV6-5 to TRBJ2-1; D might be TRBD1 (6 bases). Germline V gene lookup returns CDR1 MNHEY and CDR2 SVGAGI. The CDR3 consists of 16 residues. V dropped 2 bases and J dropped 4 bases, with 15 bases sitting between them. CDR3 DNA: TGTGCCAGCAGTTACGCAGATCTAAGGGGGTACAATGAGCAGTTCTTC. Protein product: CASSYADLRGYNEQFF.

The chain combines TRBV9 with TRBJ2-5; 7 nucleotides align to TRBD2. CDR1 is SGDLS and CDR2 is YYNGEE in the germline V gene. The junction had 3 bases not matched to a gene; V was cut back by 3 bases and J by 1 base. The CDR3 totals 14 residues. CDR3 DNA sequence: TGTGCCAGCAGCGCCAGCGGGGCCCAAGAGACCCAGTACTTC. Translating gives CASSASGAQETQYF.

The V gene is TRBV29-1, the J gene TRBJ2-5; weak D call: TRBD1 (5 bases). V lost 7 bases and J 3 bases, leaving 12 bases between the germline ends. Germline V gives CDR1 SQVTM, CDR2 ANQGSEA. The CDR3 length is 12 residues. The CDR3 DNA reads as TGCAGCGCAGAAAAACAGGAAGAGACCCAGTACTTC. Residues: CSAEKQEETQYF.

The chain carries TRBV29-1 and TRBJ1-3; possible D gene TRBD1, 5 bases. Germline assignment: CDR1 SQVTM and CDR2 ANQGSEA. The CDR3 extends over 14 amino acids. Trimming removed 7 bases at V and 0 bases at J, with 13 bases between. This CDR3 reads CSAEGAHSGNTIYF. The CDR3 DNA follows: TGCAGCGCCGAAGGGGCGCACTCTGGAAACACCATATATTTT.

The V call is TRBV4-3, the J call TRBJ2-7; 11 nucleotides agree with TRBD1. CDR3 size: 16 residues. The junction had 10 bases not matched to a gene; V was cut back by 3 bases and J by 6 bases. Germline CDR1 and CDR2: LGHNA and YSLEER. Written as DNA, the CDR3 is TGCGCCAGCAGCCACCTCCCCGGGACAGGGGGATCCGAGCAGTACTTC. Its translation is CASSHLPGTGGSEQYF.

A few counts support this clone. This chain connects TRBV6-5 to TRBJ1-2; D may be TRBD1 (6 bases). Germline CDR1 and CDR2: MNHEY and SVGAGI. CDR3 length: 14 residues. V lost 3 bases, J lost 8 bases, and 16 bases lay in between. The CDR3 spells CASSYRRGVDGYTF. The CDR3 DNA reads as TGTGCCAGCAGTTATCGCAGGGGTGTAGACGGCTACACCTTC.

This clone was found a few times. This chain connects TRBV2 to TRBJ1-5; 8 nucleotides line up with TRBD1. The CDR3 is made up of 16 amino acids. Germline V CDR1 and CDR2: SNHLY, FYNNEI. The ends lost 6 bases at V and 0 bases at J; junction bases unmatched: 7. The CDR3 bases are TGTGCCAGCAGCCACAGGACAGGGACTAGCAATCAGCCCCAGCATTTT. It yields the protein CASSHRTGTSNQPQHF.

The genes are TRBV5-8 and TRBJ2-7; perhaps TRBD1 as D (8 bases). There are 15 residues in the CDR3. Trimming took 2 bases from V and 0 from J, leaving 12 bases between them. Germline V lookup: CDR1 SGHTS, CDR2 YDEGEE. The CDR3 protein is CASSLQGGTSYEQYF. The CDR3 region has the DNA TGTGCCAGCAGCTTACAGGGGGGGACCTCCTACGAGCAGTACTTC.

The chain joins TRBV10-2 to TRBJ2-3; 10 bases agree with TRBD2. The junction had 7 bases not matched to a gene; V was cut back by 6 bases and J by 4 bases. Germline-derived CDR1 and CDR2 are WSHSY and SAAADI. This CDR3 has 15 amino acids. The CDR3 here is CASRGLAGEADTQYF. In nucleotides, the CDR3 is TGCGCCAGCAGGGGCCTAGCGGGGGAAGCAGATACGCAGTATTTT.

The gene calls are TRBV28 and TRBJ2-1; D is possibly TRBD1 (6 bases). There are 12 residues in the CDR3. In germline, CDR1 is MDHEN, CDR2 SYDVKM. Trimming left V 5 bases short and J 10 bases short, with 12 bases between. CDR3 region: CASSQGQGEQFF. In nucleotides, the CDR3 is TGTGCCAGCAGTCAGGGACAAGGGGAGCAGTTCTTC.

This clone was recorded only once. V usage is TRBV9 and J usage is TRBJ2-7; D may be TRBD2 (5 bases). In germline, CDR1 is SGDLS, CDR2 YYNGEE. The CDR3 covers 15 residues. V lost 4 bases to trimming and J lost 2 bases, with 16 bases between them. CDR3 residues: CASSPGISGTYEQYF. The CDR3 nucleotides are TGTGCCAGCAGCCCCGGGATCTCGGGAACCTACGAGCAGTACTTC.

The chain combines TRBV27 with TRBJ1-2; 8 positions agree with TRBD1. This CDR3 comprises 15 residues. Germline assignment: CDR1 MNHEY and CDR2 SMNVEV (reference sequence). V shed 5 bases and J 8 bases; nucleotides not matched to a gene: 13. CDR3 sequence (DNA): TGTGCCAGCAGTCTCGGACTCAGGGGGCACAAGGGCTACACCTTC. Encoded protein: CASSLGLRGHKGYTF.

The chain links TRBV2 to TRBJ1-5, with 7 nucleotides matching TRBD1. V was pared by 6 bases and J by 2 bases, with 7 bases of the junction left unmatched. The CDR3 is 15 residues long. Germline CDR1 SNHLY, CDR2 FYNNEI. In nucleotides, the CDR3 is TGTGCCAGCAGATTCGACAGGGTGGGCAATCAGCCCCAGCATTTT. The encoded protein is CASRFDRVGNQPQHF.

The chain has TRBV10-3 and TRBJ2-2; D may be TRBD1 (5 bases). V shed 4 bases and J shed 5 bases, with 11 bases lying between them. Germline lookup yields CDR1 ENHRY and CDR2 SYGVKD. The CDR3 extends over 14 amino acids. CDR3 DNA: TGTGCCATCAGTGGTCAGGGTGGGACCGGGGAGCTGTTTTTT. The encoded protein is CAISGQGGTGELFF.